This entry lists 22 T cell receptor beta chains sequenced from one sample in a study of beta chain features in type 1 diabetes. Of the isolated RNA, all was reverse transcribed, and so the sequenced material was expressed TCRB transcripts. TCRdb's table, derived via immunoSEQ multiplex PCR, lists solely in-frame clones and lacks some. The profile shows some 140,000 clones, just over 9% of them singletons. The sample consisted of central memory CD4+ T cells from blood. The origin of the receptors is a man between 18 and 29 years old in good health.

V usage is TRBV7-9 and J usage is TRBJ1-4; no reliable D call. The CDR3 totals 13 residues. Per germline, CDR1 SEHNR and CDR2 FQNEAQ (reference sequence). The germline V and J ends were trimmed by 5 bases and 7 bases, with 11 bases remaining between them. The DNA of the CDR3 is TGTGCCAGCAGCCGGAGGCAGTTTGAAAAACTGTTTTTT. Protein product: CASSRRQFEKLFF.

This clone was seen a few times. J is TRBJ2-4 and V is TRBV6-5; possible D gene TRBD1, 5 bases. CDR1 MNHEY and CDR2 SVGAGI come from the germline V gene. Trimming pared 3 bases from V and 1 base from J, leaving 13 bases between. The CDR3 extends over 16 amino acids. CDR3 residues: CASSYDRDPAKNIQYF. The CDR3 nucleotides read TGTGCCAGCAGTTATGACAGAGACCCTGCCAAAAACATTCAGTACTTC.

This rearrangement joins TRBV29-1 to TRBJ1-4, with D possibly TRBD1 on 6 matching bases. This CDR3 is built from 12 residues. The V and J ends lost 7 bases and 6 bases respectively, with 12 bases between them. Germline V gives CDR1 SQVTM, CDR2 ANQGSEA. Written as DNA, the CDR3 is TGCAGCGCGCTGACAGGTGATGAAAAACTGTTTTTT. It is translated as CSALTGDEKLFF. Combining the CDR3 with reference TRBV29-1 and TRBJ1-4 gives the whole variable domain SAVISQKPSRDICQRGTSLTIQCQVDSQVTMMFWYRQQPGQSLTLIATANQGSEATYESGFVIDKFPISRPNLTFSTLTVSNMSPEDSSIYLCSALTGDEKLFFGSGTQLSVL.

This clone was detected only a few times. J is TRBJ1-1 and V is TRBV11-2, with 9 nucleotides matching TRBD1. The CDR3 has 14 residues. The junction had 6 bases not matched to a gene; V was cut back by 5 bases and J by 5 bases. CDR1 is SGHAT and CDR2 is FQNNGV in the germline V gene. CDR3 DNA: TGTGCCAGCAGCGTGGGACAGGGCTATACTGAAGCTTTCTTT. Translation: CASSVGQGYTEAFF.

The chain carries TRBV7-9 and TRBJ1-1; tentatively, D is TRBD1 (6 bases). Trimming took 5 bases from V and 2 from J, leaving 9 bases between them. The germline V gene has CDR1 SEHNR and CDR2 FQNEAQ (reference sequence). The CDR3 covers 13 residues. The CDR3 DNA is TGTGCCAGCAGCGCGGGGGCTAACACTGAAGCTTTCTTT. This gives the protein CASSAGANTEAFF.

In this sample, this clone turned up many times. The chain has TRBV5-1 and TRBJ2-1, with 10 bases identical to TRBD2. The CDR3 is made up of 15 amino acids. With 4 bases clipped from V and 9 bases from J, the junction kept 10 bases outside the gene matches. Germline V gives CDR1 SGHRS, CDR2 YFSETQ. The CDR3 sequence is CASSPLSGGAGEQFF. CDR3 sequence (DNA): TGCGCCAGCAGCCCCCTGAGCGGGGGGGCGGGTGAGCAGTTCTTC.

The chain joins TRBV19 to TRBJ2-1; TRBD2 matches 11 bases. The CDR3 totals 15 residues. CDR1 and CDR2 (germline): LNHDA, SQIVND (reference sequence). The J segment lost 9 bases and the V segment lost 7 bases, leaving 11 bases of the junction unmatched. The CDR3 coding sequence is TGTGCCAGTAATACTTTTAGCGGGGGGGGCGGTGAGCAGTTCTTC. This encodes CASNTFSGGGGEQFF.

The sample holds a few counts of this clone. The chain links TRBV18 to TRBJ1-1; TRBD1 agrees at 9 bases. The CDR3 contains 15 residues. The V segment lost 3 bases and the J segment 5 bases; nucleotides outside the gene matches: 7. Germline assignment: CDR1 KGHSH and CDR2 LQKENI. CDR3 protein: CASSPGQGEVTEAFF. The CDR3 DNA reads as TGTGCCAGCTCACCGGGACAGGGAGAGGTGACTGAAGCTTTCTTT. The full variable domain, with the rest looked up from reference TRBV18 and TRBJ1-1, is NAGVMQNPRHLVRRRGQEARLRCSPMKGHSHVYWYRQLPEEGLKFMVYLQKENIIDESGMPKERFSAEFPKEGPSILRIQQVVRGDSAAYFCASSPGQGEVTEAFFGQGTRLTVV.

This clone was seen only a few times. This chain joins TRBV5-6 and TRBJ2-7; 7 nucleotides agree with TRBD1. The germline V gene has CDR1 SGHDT and CDR2 YYEEEE. The V and J ends lost 4 bases and 7 bases, in that order; junction bases with no gene match: 8. The CDR3 totals 13 residues. CDR3 nucleotide sequence: TGTGCCAGCAGCCTACAGGGGTCGCTTGAGCAGTACTTC. Residues: CASSLQGSLEQYF.

V and J are TRBV7-2 and TRBJ1-2; 9 nucleotides line up with TRBD1. The V gene end was trimmed by 3 bases and the J gene end by 5 bases; junction bases not matched to a gene: 4. The CDR3 length is 14 residues. The V gene's germline CDR1 is SGHTA and CDR2 FQGNSA. The CDR3 bases are TGTGCCAGCAGCTTTGGGACAGGGCGATATGGCTACACCTTC. This codes for CASSFGTGRYGYTF.

This clone came up a few times. The gene calls are TRBV25-1 and TRBJ2-7, with a possible D match to TRBD2 (6 bases). V was pared by 2 bases and J by 3 bases, with 11 bases between. This CDR3 is 14 amino acids long. Germline V gives CDR1 MGHDK, CDR2 SYGVNS. This CDR3 is CASSEMGLSYEQYF. In DNA, the CDR3 is TGTGCCAGCAGTGAAATGGGACTGAGCTACGAGCAGTACTTC.

The CDR3 bases are TGTGCCAGTAGTATGGAGGGGACCAGCTCCTACAATGAGCAGTTCTTC. It translates to CASSMEGTSSYNEQFF. The chain employs TRBV19 and TRBJ2-1; maybe TRBD2 (6 bases). V dropped 3 bases and J dropped 0 bases, with 12 bases sitting between them. Per germline, CDR1 LNHDA and CDR2 SQIVND (reference sequence). The CDR3 consists of 16 residues. Full variable domain (missing parts from reference TRBV19 and TRBJ2-1): DGGITQSPKYLFRKEGQNVTLSCEQNLNHDAMYWYRQDPGQGLRLIYYSQIVNDFQKGDIAEGYSVSREKKESFPLTVTSAQKNPTAFYLCASSMEGTSSYNEQFFGPGTRLTVL.

This clone has just a few counts. This sequence joins TRBV2 and TRBJ1-4; D gene unclear. Trimming pared 7 bases from V and 6 bases from J, leaving 9 bases between. This CDR3 region has 12 residues. Germline assignment: CDR1 SNHLY and CDR2 FYNNEI. The DNA of the CDR3 is TGTGCCAGCACAGGCGTAGATGAAAAACTGTTTTTT. Protein product: CASTGVDEKLFF.

In nucleotides, the CDR3 is TGCAGCGTGGGAATAGCGGGGGGGCACCGTGAGCAGTTCTTC. This translates into CSVGIAGGHREQFF. The V gene is TRBV29-1, the J gene TRBJ2-1; TRBD2 matches 11 bases. This CDR3 is built from 14 residues. V dropped 6 bases and J dropped 9; count of bases not matched to a gene: 10. Germline CDR1 is SQVTM and CDR2 is ANQGSEA.

The genes are TRBV19 and TRBJ2-6; D is ambiguous. The CDR3 length is 16 residues. Looked up from germline, CDR1 is LNHDA and CDR2 is SQIVND (reference sequence). The germline V and J ends were trimmed by 7 bases and 1 base, with 14 bases remaining between them. The CDR3 protein is CASNPGPISGANVLTF. For the CDR3, the DNA is TGTGCCAGTAACCCTGGTCCTATTTCTGGGGCCAACGTCCTGACTTTC.

This clone was seen more than once but under ten times. The V and J genes are TRBV7-2 and TRBJ2-7; D gene unclear. Germline V gives CDR1 SGHTA, CDR2 FQGNSA. The length of the CDR3 is 11 residues. V lost 5 bases to trimming and J lost 6 bases, with 8 bases between them. In DNA, the CDR3 is TGTGCCAGCAGCCCGAGTTCCGAGCAGTACTTC. Protein: CASSPSSEQYF.

This clone turned up a few times. V and J are TRBV6-5 and TRBJ1-6; 10 positions agree with TRBD1. Germline-derived CDR1 and CDR2 are MNHEY and SVGAGI. The trim removed 6 bases at V and 10 bases at J, leaving 9 bases unmatched. This CDR3 comprises 15 residues. The CDR3 DNA reads as TGTGCCAGCAGGAAGGGACAGGGGCTCCCCTCACCCCTCCACTTT. Protein sequence: CASRKGQGLPSPLHF.

V and J are TRBV18 and TRBJ2-7; 9 nucleotides agree with TRBD2. V shed 3 bases and J 2 bases; nucleotides not matched to a gene: 11. CDR1 is KGHSH, CDR2 LQKENI, per germline. There are 17 residues in the CDR3. The CDR3 DNA reads TGTGCCAGCTCACCTCAGCCTAGCGGGGTTCTAACCTACGAGCAGTACTTC. Translated: CASSPQPSGVLTYEQYF.

This clone was observed at least ten times. The V and J genes are TRBV7-2 and TRBJ2-1, with D possibly TRBD2 on 5 matching bases. This CDR3 contains 14 residues. Germline V gene sequence: CDR1 SGHTA, CDR2 FQGNSA. Trimming took off 3 bases at V and 5 bases at J, with 11 bases between the two ends. CDR3 in amino acids: CASSFGLTNNEQFF. The CDR3 nucleotides are TGTGCCAGCAGCTTCGGACTTACCAACAATGAGCAGTTCTTC.

To note about this clone: It may be a read error: a sequence one base away is much more abundant. Other DNA sequences in the same sample also yield this CDR3. The genes are TRBV2 and TRBJ1-5, with 7 bases that match TRBD1. Germline CDR1 is SNHLY and CDR2 is FYNNEI. Germline trimming cut 7 bases from V and 2 bases from J; bases unmatched to any gene: 2. The CDR3 extends over 13 amino acids. In DNA form, the CDR3 reads TGTGCCAGCACCGGACAGGGCAATCAGCCCCAGCATTTT. It encodes CASTGQGNQPQHF. Full variable domain (remainder filled in from reference TRBV2 and TRBJ1-5): EPEVTQTPSHQVTQMGQEVILRCVPISNHLYFYWYRQILGQKVEFLVSFYNNEISEKSEIFDDQFSVERPDGSNFTLKIRSTKLEDSAMYFCASTGQGNQPQHFGDGTRLSIL.

J is TRBJ1-3 and V is TRBV7-6; the D gene is possibly TRBD1 (5 bases). CDR1 SGHVS and CDR2 FNYEAQ come from the germline V gene. Trimming took off 2 bases at V and 2 bases at J, with 7 bases between the two ends. The CDR3 is made up of 14 amino acids. The CDR3 DNA follows: TGTGCCAGCAGCTTACAGGGCCCTGGAAACACCATATATTTT. Protein sequence: CASSLQGPGNTIYF.

The table lists this clone with a few counts. This chain links TRBV7-9 with TRBJ2-5; D not resolved. Trimming took off 1 base at V and 1 base at J, with 10 bases between the two ends. Germline loops: CDR1 SEHNR, CDR2 FQNEAQ (reference sequence). The CDR3 is 15 amino acids. CDR3 amino acids: CASSLGRVSQETQYF. The CDR3 DNA is TGTGCCAGCAGCTTAGGCCGGGTTTCCCAAGAGACCCAGTACTTC. The variable domain in full, completed from reference TRBV7-9 and TRBJ2-5, reads DTGVSQNPRHKITKRGQNVTFRCDPISEHNRLYWYRQTLGQGPEFLTYFQNEAQLEKSRLLSDRFSAERPKGSFSTLEIQRTEQGDSAMYLCASSLGRVSQETQYFGPGTRLLVL.